The subject of this entry is one TCR beta chain. These data come from a study of control samples from healthy donors and cancer patients. Trimming left V 0 bases short and J 6 bases short, with 15 bases between. Germline loops: CDR1 SNHLY, CDR2 FYNNEI. The CDR3 is 16 amino acids. Data came from immunoSEQ multiplex PCR; TCRdb stores just in-frame clones and leaves some out. This table has around 100,000 clones, 90% to 95% appearing once. The specimen was blood. The V gene is TRBV2, the J gene TRBJ2-4, with unresolved D. The TCR comes from a woman under 30 in good health. CDR3 in amino acids: CASSEASSLLGNIQYF. The CDR3 region has the DNA TGTGCCAGCAGTGAAGCGTCAAGTCTTTTGGGAAACATTCAGTACTTC.